The 15 T cell receptor beta chains below come from one sample, sequenced in a study of early T cells in non-severe SARS-CoV-2 infection. TCRdb reanalysed the 5' RACE reads using MiXCR and keeps one entry per CDR3 protein. The data contain some 70,000 distinct CDR3 sequences, 8% to 9.5% of them singletons. Sequenced sample: whole blood. The source of these receptors is an adult who was a healthcare worker with PCR-confirmed SARS-CoV-2 infection or an uninfected control (not recorded which).

This clonotype was recorded many times. The CDR3 sequence is CASSTGTGDNSPLHF. As DNA, the CDR3 is TGTGCCAGCAGTACAGGGACAGGGGATAATTCACCCCTCCACTTT. The rearrangement links TRBV27 to TRBJ1-6; 10 bases align to TRBD1. The CDR3 has 15 amino acids. Germline CDR1 MNHEY, CDR2 SMNVEV (reference sequence). The V segment lost 5 bases and the J segment 5 bases; nucleotides outside the gene matches: 3.

In this sample, this clonotype turned up a few times. The chain recombines TRBV7-2 with TRBJ2-7; TRBD2 matches at 7 bases. CDR3 length: 18 residues. In germline, CDR1 is SGHTA, CDR2 FQGNSA. With V trimmed by 4 bases and J by 7 bases, 22 bases remained unmatched. CDR3 amino acids: CASSSGSPSGGLLWEQYF. In DNA, the CDR3 is TGTGCCAGCAGCTCTGGGAGCCCGTCCGGGGGACTACTGTGGGAGCAGTACTTC.

Concerning this clonotype: Germline and junction disagree at one end, which may indicate a read error. The chain couples TRBV12-3 or TRBV12-4 to TRBJ2-4, with a weak D call TRBD1 (6 bases). There are 13 residues in the CDR3. CDR3 amino acids: CASSFTGMISAHF. The CDR3 bases are TGTGCCAGCAGTTTCACAGGGATGATAAGCGCGCACTTC.

This clonotype was counted many times. The chain links TRBV6-5 to TRBJ2-7; TRBD2 matches 11 bases. The germline V gene encodes CDR1 MNHEY and CDR2 SVGAGI. V gave up 5 bases and J gave up 0 bases; unmatched junction bases: 6. The CDR3 loop spans 16 amino acids. DNA of the CDR3: TGTGCCAGCAGTCCCTTAGCGGGGGGGTCCTCCTACGAGCAGTACTTC. Its protein is CASSPLAGGSSYEQYF.

This clonotype was picked up a small number of times. The CDR3 DNA sequence: TGCGCCAGCAGCCACCCCGGTCGGTCAGGGGCCAACGTCCTGACTTTC. Amino acids: CASSHPGRSGANVLTF. V and J are TRBV4-1 and TRBJ2-6, with no clear D. Germline loops: CDR1 MGHRA, CDR2 YSYEKL. The CDR3 has 16 residues. V was shortened by 3 bases and J by 4 bases, with 13 bases between the two germline ends.

In its sample, this clonotype was seen many times. The chain uses TRBV12-3 or TRBV12-4 and TRBJ1-2, with 8 nucleotides matching TRBD1. CDR3 size: 14 residues. The V segment lost 0 bases and the J segment 6 bases; nucleotides outside the gene matches: 3. CDR3 sequence: CASSLAQGADGYTF. The CDR3 DNA reads as TGTGCCAGCAGTTTAGCCCAGGGGGCCGATGGCTACACCTTC.

This clonotype has just a few counts. V and J are TRBV20-1 and TRBJ2-7; D not certain. Germline V gene lookup returns CDR1 DFQATT and CDR2 SNEGSKA (reference sequence). CDR3 length equals 13 residues. V was pared by 3 bases and J by 0 bases, with 9 bases between. The CDR3 coding sequence is TGCAGTGCTAGTAATCCTAACTCCTACGAGCAGTACTTC. Its translation is CSASNPNSYEQYF.

At least ten counts were recorded for this clonotype. Written as DNA, the CDR3 is TGTGCCAGCTCAGCCGGGACTCTTAACACCATATATTTT. This gives the protein CASSAGTLNTIYF. The chain links TRBV18 to TRBJ1-3; a possible D gene is TRBD1 (5 bases). Trimming stripped 5 bases from V and 7 bases from J, with 12 bases between. Germline values: CDR1 KGHSH, CDR2 LQKENI. CDR3 length equals 13 residues.

The chain has TRBV10-2 and TRBJ1-1, with a tentative D call TRBD1 (5 bases). The CDR3 length is 14 residues. Germline V lookup: CDR1 WSHSY, CDR2 SAAADI. V was pared by 3 bases and J by 1 base, with 9 bases between. Here the CDR3 reads CASSDRTPNTEAFF. The DNA for the CDR3 is TGCGCCAGCAGTGATCGGACACCGAACACTGAAGCTTTCTTT.

In its sample, this clonotype was seen a few times. This sequence joins TRBV19 and TRBJ2-7, with D perhaps TRBD2 (5 bases). From germline, CDR1 is LNHDA and CDR2 SQIVND (reference sequence). This CDR3 has 16 amino acids. The V and J ends lost 5 bases and 6 bases respectively, with 23 bases between them. CDR3 in amino acids: CASSGILGGLSSEQYF. The CDR3 region has the DNA TGTGCCAGTAGTGGAATACTAGGAGGTCTTTCTTCCGAGCAGTACTTC.

In its sample, this clonotype was seen many times. This chain uses TRBV2 with TRBJ2-1; a possible D gene is TRBD1 (5 bases). Trimming shortened V by 9 bases and J by 4 bases, and 7 bases separated the two germline ends. The CDR3 totals 11 residues. Germline CDR1 SNHLY, CDR2 FYNNEI. CDR3 protein: CASQGYNEQFF. The CDR3 DNA sequence: TGTGCCAGTCAGGGTTACAATGAGCAGTTCTTC.

CDR3 amino acids: CASSPMTTDTQYF. CDR3 sequence (DNA): TGTGCCAGCTCACCGATGACCACAGATACGCAGTATTTT. The V call is TRBV18, the J call TRBJ2-3, with D unclear. Germline CDR1 and CDR2: KGHSH and LQKENI. The CDR3 is 13 residues long. V dropped 3 bases and J dropped 2 bases, with 6 bases sitting between them.

The table lists this clonotype with many counts. The V gene is TRBV19, the J gene TRBJ2-7; 12 bases are shared with TRBD1. The CDR3 is 14 amino acids. CDR1 is LNHDA, CDR2 SQIVND, per germline (reference sequence). The ends lost 4 bases at V and 5 bases at J; junction bases unmatched: 3. The CDR3 DNA sequence: TGTGCCAGTAGTACCCGGGACAGGGGGCACGAGCAGTACTTC. Residues: CASSTRDRGHEQYF.

This clonotype is termed medium-sized. J is TRBJ2-3 and V is TRBV4-2; TRBD2 matches 8 bases. Trimming removed 3 bases from V and 1 base from J; junction bases left unmatched: 3. Germline CDR1 is LGHNA and CDR2 is YNFKEQ. The CDR3 has 15 amino acids. The CDR3 DNA follows: TGTGCCAGCAGCCACCTAGCGGGTCGCACAGATACGCAGTATTTT. Translating it yields CASSHLAGRTDTQYF.

The table lists this clonotype with many counts. CDR3 in amino acids: CASSSDRGTDTQYF. The CDR3 DNA is TGCGCCAGCAGTTCGGACAGGGGTACCGATACGCAGTATTTT. The rearrangement links TRBV5-1 to TRBJ2-3; 9 bases are a match to TRBD1. V was pared by 5 bases and J by 6 bases, with 7 bases of the junction left unmatched. Per germline, CDR1 SGHRS and CDR2 YFSETQ. This CDR3 spans 14 amino acids.